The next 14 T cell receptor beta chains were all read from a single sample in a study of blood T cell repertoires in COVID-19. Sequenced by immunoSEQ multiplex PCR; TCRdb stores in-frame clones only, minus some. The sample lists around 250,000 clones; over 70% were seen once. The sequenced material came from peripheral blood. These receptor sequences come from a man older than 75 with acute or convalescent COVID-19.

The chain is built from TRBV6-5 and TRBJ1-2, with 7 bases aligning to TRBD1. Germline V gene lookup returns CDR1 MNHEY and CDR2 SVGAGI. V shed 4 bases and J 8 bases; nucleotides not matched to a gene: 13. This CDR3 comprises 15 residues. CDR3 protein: CASSFQSTGRKGYTF. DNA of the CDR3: TGTGCCAGCAGTTTTCAATCGACAGGGCGGAAAGGCTACACCTTC.

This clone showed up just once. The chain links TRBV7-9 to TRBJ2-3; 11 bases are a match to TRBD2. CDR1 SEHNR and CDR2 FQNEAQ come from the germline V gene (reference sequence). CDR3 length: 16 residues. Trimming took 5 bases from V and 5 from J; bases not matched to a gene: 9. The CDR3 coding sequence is TGTGCCAGCAGCAGTCCGACTAGCGGGATTAGAGATACGCAGTATTTT. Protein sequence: CASSSPTSGIRDTQYF.

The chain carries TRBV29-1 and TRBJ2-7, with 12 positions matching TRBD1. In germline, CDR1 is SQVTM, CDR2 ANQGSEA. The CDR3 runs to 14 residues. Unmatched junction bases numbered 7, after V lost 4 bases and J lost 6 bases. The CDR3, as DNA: TGCAGCGTTGTGGGACAGGGGGCTTGGGGCGAGCAGTACTTC. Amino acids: CSVVGQGAWGEQYF.

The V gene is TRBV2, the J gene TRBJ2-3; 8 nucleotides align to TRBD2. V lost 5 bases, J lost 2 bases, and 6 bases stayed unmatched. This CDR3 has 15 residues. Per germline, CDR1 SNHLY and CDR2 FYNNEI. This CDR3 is CASSKLAVPTDTQYF. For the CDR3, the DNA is TGTGCCAGCAGTAAACTAGCGGTACCCACAGATACGCAGTATTTT.

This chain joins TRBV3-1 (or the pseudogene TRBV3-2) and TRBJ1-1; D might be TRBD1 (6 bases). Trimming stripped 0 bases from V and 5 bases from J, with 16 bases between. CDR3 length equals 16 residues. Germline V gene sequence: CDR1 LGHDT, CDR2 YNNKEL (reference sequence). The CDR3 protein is CASSQDGGGEKTEAFF. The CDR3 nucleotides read TGTGCCAGCAGCCAAGATGGCGGGGGCGAGAAAACTGAAGCTTTCTTT.

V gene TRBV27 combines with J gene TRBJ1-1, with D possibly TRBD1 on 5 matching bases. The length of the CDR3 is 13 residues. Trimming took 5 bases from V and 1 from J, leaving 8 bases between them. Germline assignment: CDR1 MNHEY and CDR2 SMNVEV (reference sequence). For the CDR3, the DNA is TGTGCCAGCAGTCTGCAGGGGAACACTGAAGCTTTCTTT. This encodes CASSLQGNTEAFF.

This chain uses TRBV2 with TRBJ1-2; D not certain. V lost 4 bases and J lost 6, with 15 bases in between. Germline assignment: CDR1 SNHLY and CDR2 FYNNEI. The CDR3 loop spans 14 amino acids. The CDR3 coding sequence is TGTGCCAGCAGTGGTGGATCAGCCGGGGATGGCTACACCTTC. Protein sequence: CASSGGSAGDGYTF. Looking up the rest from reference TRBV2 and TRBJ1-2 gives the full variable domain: EPEVTQTPSHQVTQMGQEVILRCVPISNHLYFYWYRQILGQKVEFLVSFYNNEISEKSEIFDDQFSVERPDGSNFTLKIRSTKLEDSAMYFCASSGGSAGDGYTFGSGTRLTVV.

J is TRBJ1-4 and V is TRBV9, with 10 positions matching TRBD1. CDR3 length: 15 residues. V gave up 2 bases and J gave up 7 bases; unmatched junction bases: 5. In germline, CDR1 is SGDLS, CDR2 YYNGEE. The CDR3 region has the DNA TGTGCCAGCAGCGTCCTCGGGACAGGGGCTGAAAAACTGTTTTTT. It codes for CASSVLGTGAEKLFF.

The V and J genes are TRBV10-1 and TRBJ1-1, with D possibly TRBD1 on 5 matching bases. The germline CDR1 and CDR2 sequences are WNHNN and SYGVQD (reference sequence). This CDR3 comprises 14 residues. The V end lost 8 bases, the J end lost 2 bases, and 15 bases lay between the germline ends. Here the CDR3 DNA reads TGCGCCAGCCCGAAGGGGCGGGATAACACTGAAGCTTTCTTT. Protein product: CASPKGRDNTEAFF.

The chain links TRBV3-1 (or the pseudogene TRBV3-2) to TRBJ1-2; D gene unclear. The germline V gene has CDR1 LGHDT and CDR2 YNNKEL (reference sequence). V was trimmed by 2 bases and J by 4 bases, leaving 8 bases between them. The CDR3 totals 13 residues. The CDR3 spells CASSQRGGYGYTF. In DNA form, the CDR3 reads TGTGCCAGCAGCCAACGGGGTGGCTATGGCTACACCTTC.

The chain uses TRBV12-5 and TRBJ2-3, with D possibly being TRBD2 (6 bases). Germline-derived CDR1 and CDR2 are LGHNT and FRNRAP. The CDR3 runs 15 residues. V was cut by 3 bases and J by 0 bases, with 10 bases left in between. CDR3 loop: CASGFRRGSTDTQYF. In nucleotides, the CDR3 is TGTGCTAGTGGTTTTCGACGGGGGAGCACAGATACGCAGTATTTT.

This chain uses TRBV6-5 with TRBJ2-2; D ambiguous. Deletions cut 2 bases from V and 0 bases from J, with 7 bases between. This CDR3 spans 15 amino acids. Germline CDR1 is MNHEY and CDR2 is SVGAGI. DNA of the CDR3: TGTGCCAGCAGTTACGGGCAAGCGAACACCGGGGAGCTGTTTTTT. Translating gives CASSYGQANTGELFF.

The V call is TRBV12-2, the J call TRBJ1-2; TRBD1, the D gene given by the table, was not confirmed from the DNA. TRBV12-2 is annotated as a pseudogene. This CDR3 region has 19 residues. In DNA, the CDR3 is TGTGCAAGTCGCTTAGCGCTGGGGACAGGGGGCATAGACGACTATGGCTACACCTTC. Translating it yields CASRLALGTGGIDDYGYTF.

CDR3 coding DNA: TGTGCCAGCAGTTACTCGACCCCAGGGAATTCACCCCTCCACTTT. It translates to CASSYSTPGNSPLHF. The chain recombines TRBV6-2 or TRBV6-3 with TRBJ1-6, with D possibly matching TRBD1 (5 bases). The CDR3 is 15 residues long. Germline V lookup: CDR1 MNHEY, CDR2 SVGEGT. Trimming left V 0 bases short and J 7 bases short, with 10 bases between.